Shown below are 21 T cell receptor beta chains from a single sample sequenced in a study of shared T cell receptors in the human thymus. Data came from immunoSEQ multiplex PCR; TCRdb stores just in-frame clones and leaves some out. The sample yields roughly 710,000 clones, 70% to 90% seen once. This sample also belongs to another study, concerning human thymus T cells.

The source material was thymocytes. Receptors originate from a girl less than two years old with a congenital heart defect.

This chain connects TRBV6-5 to TRBJ1-2; D ambiguous. Germline V gives CDR1 MNHEY, CDR2 SVGAGI. The ends were cut back, 6 bases at V and 4 bases at J, with 18 bases in the middle. CDR3 length equals 15 residues. This CDR3 reads CASSRGQEERYGYTF. The DNA for the CDR3 is TGTGCCAGCAGCCGGGGTCAAGAGGAGCGCTATGGCTACACCTTC.

This clone was counted once. This chain uses TRBV4-3 with TRBJ2-2; 7 positions agree with TRBD1. The CDR3 is 18 amino acids. Trimming removed 1 base from V and 7 bases from J; junction bases left unmatched: 15. Germline CDR1 is LGHNA and CDR2 is YSLEER. This chain's CDR3 is CASSQANRGFDHGGELFF. CDR3 nucleotide sequence: TGCGCCAGCAGCCAAGCGAACAGGGGATTTGACCATGGCGGGGAGCTGTTTTTT.

The DNA for the CDR3 is TGTGCCACCAGCAGAGGAAGGTTTACAGGGGCTTTCCTCAATGAGCAGTTCTTC. Encoded protein: CATSRGRFTGAFLNEQFF. The chain is built from TRBV15 and TRBJ2-1; TRBD1 matches at 7 bases. V trimming: 1 base; J trimming: 6 bases; junction bases outside the gene matches: 15. This CDR3 spans 18 amino acids. CDR1 is LNHNV and CDR2 is YYDKDF in the germline V gene (reference sequence).

V usage is TRBV27 and J usage is TRBJ1-1, with D tentatively TRBD1 (6 bases). The CDR3 is made up of 15 amino acids. Per the germline V gene, CDR1 is MNHEY and CDR2 is SMNVEV (reference sequence). Trimming pared 5 bases from V and 0 bases from J, leaving 13 bases between. The CDR3 loop reads CASSTNRDMNTEAFF. The DNA for the CDR3 is TGTGCCAGCAGTACTAACAGGGACATGAACACTGAAGCTTTCTTT.

This clone has just one count. V gene TRBV10-3 combines with J gene TRBJ1-2; 7 nucleotides agree with TRBD1. The CDR3 length is 16 residues. The germline V gene encodes CDR1 ENHRY and CDR2 SYGVKD. V was pared by 0 bases and J by 1 base, with 5 bases of the junction left unmatched. The CDR3 sequence: CAISESTGEVNYGYTF. The CDR3 bases are TGTGCCATCAGTGAGTCCACAGGGGAGGTTAACTATGGCTACACCTTC.

This clone was counted between two and nine times. The chain carries TRBV2 and TRBJ1-5, with D possibly matching TRBD1 (5 bases). Germline lookup yields CDR1 SNHLY and CDR2 FYNNEI. Deletions cut 5 bases from V and 9 bases from J, with 17 bases between. The CDR3 runs 14 residues. The CDR3 nucleotides read TGTGCCAGCAGTAGGGGAGACGGGGGTAGGCCCCAGCATTTT. Translated: CASSRGDGGRPQHF.

This clone was seen once. The chain links TRBV4-1 to TRBJ1-3; D is ambiguous. The CDR3 covers 17 residues. V lost 2 bases, J lost 4 bases, and 18 bases lay in between. Germline V gene sequence: CDR1 MGHRA, CDR2 YSYEKL. The CDR3 region has the DNA TGCGCCAGCAGCCAATCCAACCCGGTCGCGCCGGGAAACACCATATATTTT. It specifies CASSQSNPVAPGNTIYF.

The chain combines TRBV4-1 with TRBJ1-2; D unclear. Trimming pared 5 bases from V and 6 bases from J, leaving 13 bases between. This CDR3 has 13 amino acids. The germline V gene has CDR1 MGHRA and CDR2 YSYEKL. The CDR3 loop reads CASSINPRNGYTF. The CDR3 DNA reads as TGCGCCAGCAGCATCAACCCCAGGAATGGCTACACCTTC.

V is TRBV10-1 and J is TRBJ2-2, with D perhaps TRBD2 (6 bases). The V gene lost 3 bases and the J gene lost 6 bases, with 11 bases spanning the gap. There are 14 residues in the CDR3. Germline CDR1 is WNHNN and CDR2 is SYGVQD (reference sequence). The CDR3 loop reads CASSDMGGAGELFF. CDR3 sequence (DNA): TGCGCCAGCAGTGATATGGGGGGTGCCGGGGAGCTGTTTTTT.

In its sample, this clone was seen once. The rearrangement uses TRBV6-6 and TRBJ2-7; D may be TRBD1 (7 bases). V shed 4 bases and J shed 4 bases, with 11 bases lying between them. In germline, CDR1 is MNHNY, CDR2 SVGAGI (reference sequence). The CDR3 sequence is 13 residues long. As DNA, the CDR3 is TGTGCCAGCAGTTCGACAGGGAGGTACGAGCAGTACTTC. As protein: CASSSTGRYEQYF.

This chain connects TRBV14 to TRBJ2-7; D perhaps matches TRBD1 (6 bases). CDR1 SGHDN and CDR2 FVKESK come from the germline V gene. V was pared by 0 bases and J by 2 bases, with 8 bases between. This CDR3 contains 14 residues. CDR3 DNA sequence: TGTGCCAGCAGCCAAGATTGGACAGCCTACGAGCAGTACTTC. Its translation is CASSQDWTAYEQYF.

The V and J genes are TRBV5-8 and TRBJ2-1, with D possibly being TRBD2 (8 bases). This CDR3 is built from 17 residues. In germline, CDR1 is SGHTS, CDR2 YDEGEE. The V gene lost 0 bases and the J gene lost 8 bases, with 21 bases spanning the gap. CDR3 loop: CASSLVGLEQGRDEQFF. In nucleotides, the CDR3 is TGTGCCAGCAGCTTGGTGGGACTAGAACAGGGGCGGGATGAGCAGTTCTTC.

A few counts support this clone. In DNA form, the CDR3 reads TGTGCCAGTAGTCTACCGGGACAGCATAACTATGGCTACACCTTC. This translates into CASSLPGQHNYGYTF. The rearrangement joins TRBV19 to TRBJ1-2, with 7 bases aligning to TRBD1. In germline, CDR1 is LNHDA, CDR2 SQIVND (reference sequence). There are 15 residues in the CDR3. J was trimmed by 1 base and V by 5 bases; bases with no gene match: 7.

The chain combines TRBV6-1 with TRBJ1-5, with D unclear. Trimming shortened V by 6 bases and J by 1 base, and 13 bases separated the two germline ends. Germline CDR1 MNHNS, CDR2 SASEGT. The CDR3 contains 15 residues. CDR3 sequence (DNA): TGTGCCAGCAGAGACCGGACTAGGAGCAATCAGCCCCAGCATTTT. This gives the protein CASRDRTRSNQPQHF.

This chain connects TRBV30 to TRBJ2-7, with 7 nucleotides matching TRBD1. In germline, CDR1 is GTSNPN, CDR2 SVGIG (reference sequence). There are 11 residues in the CDR3. Trimming at V came to 8 bases and at J to 1 base, leaving 2 bases not matched to a gene. As DNA, the CDR3 is TGTGCCGGGACAGCGTCCTACGAGCAGTACTTC. Protein product: CAGTASYEQYF.

The V gene is TRBV27, the J gene TRBJ1-4; D gene ambiguous. The germline V gene encodes CDR1 MNHEY and CDR2 SMNVEV (reference sequence). The CDR3 consists of 13 residues. V lost 3 bases, J lost 5 bases, and 7 bases lay in between. The CDR3 DNA sequence: TGTGCCAGCAGTTTGCAGTTGAATGAAAAACTGTTTTTT. This codes for CASSLQLNEKLFF.

The sample holds a few counts of this clone. The J gene is TRBJ1-3, the V gene TRBV5-4; no clear D gene. This CDR3 spans 13 amino acids. In germline, CDR1 is SGHNT, CDR2 YYREEE (reference sequence). V lost 3 bases and J 4 bases, leaving 8 bases between the germline ends. In DNA form, the CDR3 reads TGTGCCAGCAGCTCACTCAGGGGAAACACCATATATTTT. It translates to CASSSLRGNTIYF.

V and J are TRBV7-9 and TRBJ1-1; perhaps TRBD1 as D (6 bases). There are 14 residues in the CDR3. Germline lookup yields CDR1 SEHNR and CDR2 FQNEAQ (reference sequence). Trimming pared 3 bases from V and 4 bases from J, leaving 12 bases between. Here the CDR3 reads CASSFRGIGTEAFF. Written as DNA, the CDR3 is TGTGCCAGCAGCTTCAGGGGAATCGGCACTGAAGCTTTCTTT.

This chain uses TRBV5-6 with TRBJ1-6, with D maybe TRBD1 (5 bases). Germline CDR1 is SGHDT and CDR2 is YYEEEE. The V and J ends lost 1 base and 9 bases respectively, with 11 bases between them. The CDR3 runs 14 residues. Written as DNA, the CDR3 is TGTGCCAGCAGCTTGATCAGGGCCAGTTCACCCCTCCACTTT. It yields the protein CASSLIRASSPLHF.

The rearrangement joins TRBV2 to TRBJ1-4; D is unclear. This CDR3 contains 14 residues. Germline V CDR1 and CDR2: SNHLY, FYNNEI. Trimming removed 0 bases from V and 8 bases from J, with 10 bases in between. The CDR3: CASSEAPPREKLFF. CDR3 in DNA: TGTGCCAGCAGTGAAGCGCCGCCCAGGGAAAAACTGTTTTTT. Supplemented by reference TRBV2 and TRBJ1-4, the full variable domain reads EPEVTQTPSHQVTQMGQEVILRCVPISNHLYFYWYRQILGQKVEFLVSFYNNEISEKSEIFDDQFSVERPDGSNFTLKIRSTKLEDSAMYFCASSEAPPREKLFFGSGTQLSVL.

The chain joins TRBV5-1 to TRBJ1-3, with D uncertain. The CDR3 consists of 22 residues. V was trimmed by 4 bases and J by 0 bases, leaving 32 bases between them. CDR1 is SGHRS, CDR2 YFSETQ, per germline. CDR3 DNA: TGCGCCAGCAGCCCCGGGGAGGGAGTAGACTACGGGGTCTATAGCTCTGGAAACACCATATATTTT. Encoded protein: CASSPGEGVDYGVYSSGNTIYF.